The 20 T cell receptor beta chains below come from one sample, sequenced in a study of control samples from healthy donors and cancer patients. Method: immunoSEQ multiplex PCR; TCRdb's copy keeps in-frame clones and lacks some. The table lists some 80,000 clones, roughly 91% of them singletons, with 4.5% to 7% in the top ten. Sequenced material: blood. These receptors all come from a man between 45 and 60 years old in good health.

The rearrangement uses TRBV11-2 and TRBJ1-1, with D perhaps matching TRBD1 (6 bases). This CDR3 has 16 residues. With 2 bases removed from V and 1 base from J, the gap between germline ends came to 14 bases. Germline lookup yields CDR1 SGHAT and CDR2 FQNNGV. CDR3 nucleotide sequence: TGTGCCAGCAGCTTATTTGGGGGCTGGGGGAACACTGAAGCTTTCTTT. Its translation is CASSLFGGWGNTEAFF.

DNA for the CDR3: TGTGCCAGCAGCCACTGGGACCGCAGATTTGGCTACACCTTC. It translates to CASSHWDRRFGYTF. The rearrangement joins TRBV3-1 (or the pseudogene TRBV3-2) to TRBJ1-2; TRBD1 might be the D (5 bases). The CDR3 covers 14 residues. V was pared by 3 bases and J by 7 bases, with 15 bases between. In germline, CDR1 is LGHDT, CDR2 YNNKEL (reference sequence).

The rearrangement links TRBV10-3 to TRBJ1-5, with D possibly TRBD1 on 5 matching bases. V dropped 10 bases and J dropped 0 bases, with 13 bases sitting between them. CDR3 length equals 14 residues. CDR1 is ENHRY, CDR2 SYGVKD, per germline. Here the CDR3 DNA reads TGTGCCACGGGGGACCCGGGTAGCAATCAGCCCCAGCATTTT. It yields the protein CATGDPGSNQPQHF.

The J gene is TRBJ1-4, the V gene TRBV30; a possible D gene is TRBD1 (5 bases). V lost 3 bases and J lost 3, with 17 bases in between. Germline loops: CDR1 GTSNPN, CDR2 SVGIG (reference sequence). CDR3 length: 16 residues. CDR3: CAWRLGNGTPNEKLFF. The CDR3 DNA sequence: TGTGCCTGGAGGTTGGGGAACGGGACTCCTAATGAAAAACTGTTTTTT.

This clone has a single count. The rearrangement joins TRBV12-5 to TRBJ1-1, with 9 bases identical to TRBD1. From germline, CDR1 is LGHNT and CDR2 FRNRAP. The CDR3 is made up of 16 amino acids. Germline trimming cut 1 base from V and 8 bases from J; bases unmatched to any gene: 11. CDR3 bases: TGTGCTAGTGGTTTGGGGGGCGGGACAGGGACCCAAGAAGCTTTCTTT. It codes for CASGLGGGTGTQEAFF.

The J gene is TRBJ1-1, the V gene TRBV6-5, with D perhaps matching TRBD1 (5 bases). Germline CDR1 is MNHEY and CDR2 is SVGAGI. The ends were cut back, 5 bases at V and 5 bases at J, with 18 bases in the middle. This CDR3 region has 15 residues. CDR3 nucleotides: TGTGCCAGCAGTACCGATTGGGCAGGGAATACTGAAGCTTTCTTT. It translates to CASSTDWAGNTEAFF.

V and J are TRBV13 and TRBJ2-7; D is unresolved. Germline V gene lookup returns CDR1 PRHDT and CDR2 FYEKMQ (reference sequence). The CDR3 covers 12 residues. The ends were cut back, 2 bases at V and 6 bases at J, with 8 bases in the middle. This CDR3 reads CASSLSGSEQYF. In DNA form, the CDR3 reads TGTGCCAGCAGCTTATCCGGGTCCGAGCAGTACTTC.

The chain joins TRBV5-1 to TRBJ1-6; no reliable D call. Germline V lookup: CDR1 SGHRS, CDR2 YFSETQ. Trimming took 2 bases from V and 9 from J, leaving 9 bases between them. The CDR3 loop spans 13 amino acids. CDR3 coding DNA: TGCGCCAGCAGCTTCCGCGGATCTTCACCCCTCCACTTT. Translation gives CASSFRGSSPLHF.

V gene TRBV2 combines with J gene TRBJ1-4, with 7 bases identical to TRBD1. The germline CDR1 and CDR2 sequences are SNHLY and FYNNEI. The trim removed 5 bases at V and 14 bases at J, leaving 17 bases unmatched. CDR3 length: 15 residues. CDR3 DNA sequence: TGTGCCAGCAGTCCACCCGGGACAGAAGGCGATTACCTGTTTTTT. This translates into CASSPPGTEGDYLFF. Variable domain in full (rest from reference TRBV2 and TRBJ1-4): EPEVTQTPSHQVTQMGQEVILRCVPISNHLYFYWYRQILGQKVEFLVSFYNNEISEKSEIFDDQFSVERPDGSNFTLKIRSTKLEDSAMYFCASSPPGTEGDYLFFGSGTQLSVL.

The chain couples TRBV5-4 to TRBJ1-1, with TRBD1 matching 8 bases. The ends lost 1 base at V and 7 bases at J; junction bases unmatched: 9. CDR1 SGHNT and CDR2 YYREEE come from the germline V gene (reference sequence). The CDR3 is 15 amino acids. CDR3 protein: CASSLRGTGKDEAFF. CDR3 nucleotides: TGTGCCAGCAGCTTGAGGGGGACAGGAAAAGATGAAGCTTTCTTT.

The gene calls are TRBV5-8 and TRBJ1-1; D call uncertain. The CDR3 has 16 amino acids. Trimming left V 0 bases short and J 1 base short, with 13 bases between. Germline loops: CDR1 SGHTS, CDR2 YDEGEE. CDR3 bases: TGTGCCAGCAGCTTGGCCGATGTCGCGGGGAACACTGAAGCTTTCTTT. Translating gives CASSLADVAGNTEAFF.

CDR3 bases: TGCGCCAGCAGCGCCGGGACAGGGGGTAACACTGAAGCTTTCTTT. This sequence encodes CASSAGTGGNTEAFF. This rearrangement joins TRBV5-1 to TRBJ1-1; 11 bases fit TRBD1. CDR1 is SGHRS, CDR2 YFSETQ, per germline. CDR3 length: 15 amino acids. V gave up 4 bases and J gave up 2 bases; unmatched junction bases: 4.

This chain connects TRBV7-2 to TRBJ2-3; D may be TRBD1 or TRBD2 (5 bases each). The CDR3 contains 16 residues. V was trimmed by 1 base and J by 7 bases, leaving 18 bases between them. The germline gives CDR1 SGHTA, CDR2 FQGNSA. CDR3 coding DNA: TGTGCCAGCAGCTTAGGGGGGTCGGCAGGGTTATATACGCAGTATTTT. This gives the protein CASSLGGSAGLYTQYF.

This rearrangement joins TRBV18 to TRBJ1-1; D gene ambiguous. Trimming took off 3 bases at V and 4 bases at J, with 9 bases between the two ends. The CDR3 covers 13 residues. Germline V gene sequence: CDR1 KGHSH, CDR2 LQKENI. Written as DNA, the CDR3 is TGTGCCAGCTCACCGGACGGTTTCACTGAAGCTTTCTTT. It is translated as CASSPDGFTEAFF.

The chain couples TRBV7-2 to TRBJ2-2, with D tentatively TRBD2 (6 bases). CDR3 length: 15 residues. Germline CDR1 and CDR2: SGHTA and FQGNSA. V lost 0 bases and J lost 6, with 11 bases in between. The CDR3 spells CASSLALANAGELFF. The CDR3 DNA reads TGTGCCAGCAGCTTAGCCCTAGCGAATGCCGGGGAGCTGTTTTTT.

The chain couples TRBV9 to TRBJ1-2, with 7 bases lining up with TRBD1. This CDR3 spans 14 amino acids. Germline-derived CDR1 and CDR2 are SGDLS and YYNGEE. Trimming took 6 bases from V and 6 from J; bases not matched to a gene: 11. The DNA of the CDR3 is TGTGCCAGCACCAGATTTACAGGGGTGGATGGCTACACCTTC. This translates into CASTRFTGVDGYTF.

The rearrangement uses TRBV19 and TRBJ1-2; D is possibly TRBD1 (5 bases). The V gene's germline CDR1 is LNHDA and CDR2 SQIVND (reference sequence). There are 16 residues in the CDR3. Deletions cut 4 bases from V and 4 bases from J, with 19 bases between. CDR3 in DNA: TGTGCCAGTAGTAGCGCCCGCGACGGGGACGGCTATGGCTACACCTTC. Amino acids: CASSSARDGDGYGYTF.

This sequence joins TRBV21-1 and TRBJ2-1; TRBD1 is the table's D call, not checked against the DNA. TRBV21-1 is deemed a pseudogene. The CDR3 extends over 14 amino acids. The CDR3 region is CASSIYRDNDEQFF. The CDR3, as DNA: TGTGCCAGCAGCATTTACCGGGACAACGATGAGCAGTTCTTC.

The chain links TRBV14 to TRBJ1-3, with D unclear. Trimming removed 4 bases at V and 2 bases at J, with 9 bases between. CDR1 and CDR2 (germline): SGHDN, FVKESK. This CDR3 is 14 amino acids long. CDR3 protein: CASSPMMTGNTIYF. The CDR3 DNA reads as TGTGCCAGCAGCCCGATGATGACTGGAAACACCATATATTTT.

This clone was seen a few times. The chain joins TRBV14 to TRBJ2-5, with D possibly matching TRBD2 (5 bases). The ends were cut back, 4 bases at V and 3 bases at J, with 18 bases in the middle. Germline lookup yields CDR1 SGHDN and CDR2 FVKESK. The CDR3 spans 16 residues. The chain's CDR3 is CASSPYMGAIEETQYF. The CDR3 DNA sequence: TGTGCCAGCAGCCCGTATATGGGAGCGATCGAAGAGACCCAGTACTTC.